These 11 T cell receptor beta chains originate from one sample sequenced in a study of cytomegalovirus exposure and HLA in healthy donors. PCR employed 60 Vbeta and 13 Jbeta primers. TCRdb's copy holds only in-frame clones and misses some; the assay was immunoSEQ multiplex PCR. Among over 100,000 clones listed, 77% were seen once. Sequencing input: PBMCs. These receptors all stem from a male donor in good health and CMV-seropositive.

The chain uses TRBV5-1 and TRBJ2-7; 9 bases match TRBD2. V trimming: 0 bases; J trimming: 3 bases; junction bases outside the gene matches: 4. Germline values: CDR1 SGHRS, CDR2 YFSETQ. The CDR3 sequence is 15 residues long. In DNA form, the CDR3 reads TGCGCCAGCAGCTTGGGACTAGCGGATTACTACGAGCAGTACTTC. This translates into CASSLGLADYYEQYF.

This clone has only one observation. J is TRBJ2-5 and V is TRBV7-9; 9 nucleotides align to TRBD1. CDR1 SEHNR and CDR2 FQNEAQ come from the germline V gene (reference sequence). Trimming took 5 bases from V and 3 from J; bases not matched to a gene: 7. The CDR3 is 15 amino acids. Here the CDR3 DNA reads TGTGCCAGCAGCGGACAGGGGATTGGGAAAGAGACCCAGTACTTC. It specifies CASSGQGIGKETQYF.

This chain uses TRBV7-8 with TRBJ2-1; 8 nucleotides agree with TRBD1. The CDR3 sequence is 16 residues long. V trimming: 5 bases; J trimming: 6 bases; junction bases outside the gene matches: 12. CDR1 and CDR2 (germline): SGHVS, FQNEAQ. This CDR3 reads CASSLLTGVGINEQFF. The CDR3 DNA reads as TGTGCCAGCAGCCTACTGACAGGGGTGGGTATCAATGAGCAGTTCTTC.

The chain has TRBV5-1 and TRBJ1-1, with 8 bases lining up with TRBD1. The CDR3 is made up of 16 amino acids. CDR1 and CDR2 (germline): SGHRS, YFSETQ. The V and J ends lost 2 bases and 4 bases, in that order; junction bases with no gene match: 10. The CDR3: CASSLFLTGEPTEAFF. DNA for the CDR3: TGCGCCAGCAGCTTATTCCTGACAGGGGAACCCACTGAAGCTTTCTTT.

The V gene is TRBV11-2, the J gene TRBJ1-1; TRBD1 might be the D (6 bases). The germline gives CDR1 SGHAT, CDR2 FQNNGV. The V end lost 5 bases, the J end lost 1 base, and 8 bases lay between the germline ends. There are 13 residues in the CDR3. The CDR3: CASSLQGNTEAFF. CDR3 sequence (DNA): TGTGCCAGCAGCCTACAGGGGAACACTGAAGCTTTCTTT.

The chain combines TRBV7-8 with TRBJ2-1, with TRBD2 matching over 10 bases. J lost 1 base, V lost 5 bases, and 2 bases had no gene match. This CDR3 comprises 15 residues. Germline V gene data show CDR1 as SGHVS and CDR2 as FQNEAQ. The chain's CDR3 is CASSQAGGSYNEQFF. CDR3 DNA sequence: TGTGCCAGCAGCCAAGCGGGAGGGTCCTACAATGAGCAGTTCTTC. Combining the CDR3 with reference TRBV7-8 and TRBJ2-1 gives the whole variable domain GAGVSQSPRYKVAKRGQDVALRCDPISGHVSLFWYQQALGQGPEFLTYFQNEAQLDKSGLPSDRFFAERPEGSVSTLKIQRTQQEDSAVYLCASSQAGGSYNEQFFGPGTRLTVL.

This clone was seen a handful of times. This chain links TRBV7-9 with TRBJ2-1, with a tentative D call TRBD2 (5 bases). The CDR3 totals 15 residues. V was trimmed by 4 bases and J by 0 bases, leaving 10 bases between them. Germline lookup yields CDR1 SEHNR and CDR2 FQNEAQ (reference sequence). CDR3 sequence: CASSSTGSSYNEQFF. In DNA, the CDR3 is TGTGCCAGCAGCTCGACTGGGAGCTCCTACAATGAGCAGTTCTTC.

In its sample, this clone was seen a few times. This chain uses TRBV2 with TRBJ2-1, with D tentatively TRBD1 (6 bases). In germline, CDR1 is SNHLY, CDR2 FYNNEI. V lost 1 base, J lost 4 bases, and 11 bases lay in between. The CDR3 totals 15 residues. CDR3 in amino acids: CASSEGQGLYNEQFF. DNA for the CDR3: TGTGCCAGCAGTGAAGGGCAGGGGCTATACAATGAGCAGTTCTTC. The variable domain in full, completed from reference TRBV2 and TRBJ2-1, reads EPEVTQTPSHQVTQMGQEVILRCVPISNHLYFYWYRQILGQKVEFLVSFYNNEISEKSEIFDDQFSVERPDGSNFTLKIRSTKLEDSAMYFCASSEGQGLYNEQFFGPGTRLTVL.

The chain uses TRBV9 and TRBJ2-5; 8 bases align to TRBD2. With the DNA end fitting TRBJ2-7 better, the J assignment may be wrong. The length of the CDR3 is 15 residues. CDR1 SGDLS and CDR2 YYNGEE come from the germline V gene. The CDR3 is CASSVGPAGDYEQYF. The DNA for the CDR3 is TGTGCCAGCAGCGTAGGACCAGCGGGGGACTACGAGCAGTACTTC.

The chain recombines TRBV28 with TRBJ2-1; 10 positions agree with TRBD1. Germline assignment: CDR1 MDHEN and CDR2 SYDVKM. CDR3 length: 14 residues. V gave up 7 bases and J gave up 8 bases; unmatched junction bases: 8. The CDR3 protein is CASNPTGGIDEQFF. The DNA for the CDR3 is TGTGCCAGCAATCCGACAGGGGGCATAGATGAGCAGTTCTTC.

The J gene is TRBJ2-2, the V gene TRBV2, with D possibly TRBD2 on 5 matching bases. The CDR3 is 13 amino acids. Germline assignment: CDR1 SNHLY and CDR2 FYNNEI. V lost 7 bases to trimming and J lost 1 base, with 7 bases between them. The CDR3 DNA is TGTGCCAGCACCGGAGGGAACACCGGGGAGCTGTTTTTT. This sequence encodes CASTGGNTGELFF.